What follows are 15 T cell receptor beta chains derived from one specimen sequenced in a study of human T cells and chemical hapten exposure. TCRdb independently ran MiXCR on the RACE reads; one entry per CDR3 protein. The table has some 36,000 distinct CDR3 sequences, about a tenth seen once. Time point noted: pre-sensitization, week 0. As for treatment: therapeutic diphenylcyclopropenone sensitization with weekly scalp DPC. Blood, whole and unfractionated, served as the source for total RNA extraction. Sequenced material: whole blood, taken in connection with sensitization to the hapten diphenylcyclopropenone (DPC). These receptors were collected from a man in his fifties with alopecia areata. Some clones in this sample may be carry-over from other donors' samples.

This clonotype was detected many times. V is TRBV20-1 and J is TRBJ2-1; 8 nucleotides agree with TRBD2. Trimming cost V 4 bases and J 2 bases; bases outside gene matches: 4. Germline-derived CDR1 and CDR2 are DFQATT and SNEGSKA (reference sequence). The CDR3 length is 14 residues. CDR3 amino acids: CSAILLAAYNEQFF. In DNA, the CDR3 is TGCAGTGCTATTCTACTAGCGGCCTACAATGAGCAGTTCTTC.

V and J are TRBV29-1 and TRBJ2-7, with 8 nucleotides matching TRBD2. V lost 6 bases and J lost 5; bases outside the gene matches: 6. Per the germline V gene, CDR1 is SQVTM and CDR2 is ANQGSEA. The CDR3 has 12 residues. CDR3 sequence reads: CSVASGSNEQYF. The DNA of the CDR3 is TGCAGCGTCGCCAGCGGGAGCAACGAGCAGTACTTC.

In this sample, this clonotype turned up a few times. The CDR3 loop reads CASRHHRGLAGVETQYF. CDR3 sequence (DNA): TGTGCAAGTCGCCATCACCGGGGACTAGCGGGAGTAGAGACCCAGTACTTC. This chain uses TRBV12-2 with TRBJ2-5; the table's TRBD2 call for D was not verified on the DNA. TRBV12-2 is labeled a pseudogene. The CDR3 sequence is 17 residues long.

This clonotype is termed medium-sized. The rearrangement uses TRBV7-7 and TRBJ2-1; 9 nucleotides agree with TRBD1. The CDR3 is 15 amino acids. V trimming: 4 bases; J trimming: 5 bases; junction bases outside the gene matches: 6. The germline V gene encodes CDR1 SSHAT and CDR2 FNYEAQ (reference sequence). CDR3 DNA sequence: TGTGCCAGCAGCTGGGGACAGGGAAGAAACAATGAGCAGTTCTTC. Amino acid sequence: CASSWGQGRNNEQFF.

This clonotype was counted many times. CDR3 loop: CASSEQGGYNEQFF. CDR3 DNA sequence: TGTGCCAGCAGCGAGCAGGGGGGGTACAATGAGCAGTTCTTC. This rearrangement joins TRBV7-6 to TRBJ2-1; D tentatively fits TRBD1 or TRBD2 (7 bases each). CDR3 size: 14 residues. The germline V and J ends were trimmed by 5 bases and 4 bases, with 12 bases remaining between them. Germline V gene lookup returns CDR1 SGHVS and CDR2 FNYEAQ.

The chain combines TRBV7-3 with TRBJ2-5; TRBD1 matches 8 bases. This CDR3 contains 13 residues. The V and J ends lost 5 bases and 4 bases, in that order; junction bases with no gene match: 3. Germline V gene lookup returns CDR1 SGHTA and CDR2 FQGTGA. CDR3 nucleotide sequence: TGTGCCAGCAGCCTAGGACAGGGAGAGACCCAGTACTTC. It translates to CASSLGQGETQYF. Supplemented by reference TRBV7-3 and TRBJ2-5, the full variable domain reads GAGVSQTPSNKVTEKGKYVELRCDPISGHTALYWYRQSLGQGPEFLIYFQGTGAADDSGLPNDRFFAVRPEGSVSTLKIQRTERGDSAVYLCASSLGQGETQYFGPGTRLLVL.

The rearrangement joins TRBV10-3 to TRBJ2-1; the D is unclear. Trimming took off 6 bases at V and 0 bases at J, with 6 bases between the two ends. Germline V gives CDR1 ENHRY, CDR2 SYGVKD. The CDR3 is 13 residues long. The CDR3 loop reads CAIRTGSYNEQFF. CDR3 sequence (DNA): TGTGCCATCAGGACTGGCTCCTACAATGAGCAGTTCTTC.

This clonotype came up many times. This chain uses TRBV7-8 with TRBJ1-6; perhaps TRBD1 as D (6 bases). The ends were cut back, 7 bases at V and 3 bases at J, with 19 bases in the middle. The CDR3 contains 17 residues. Germline loops: CDR1 SGHVS, CDR2 FQNEAQ. CDR3 sequence reads: CASTTRRGASYNSPLHF. The CDR3 DNA sequence: TGTGCCAGCACCACTAGGCGGGGGGCTAGCTATAATTCACCCCTCCACTTT. Looking up the rest from reference TRBV7-8 and TRBJ1-6 gives the full variable domain: GAGVSQSPRYKVAKRGQDVALRCDPISGHVSLFWYQQALGQGPEFLTYFQNEAQLDKSGLPSDRFFAERPEGSVSTLKIQRTQQEDSAVYLCASTTRRGASYNSPLHFGNGTRLTVT.

This clonotype occurred a few times. The chain uses TRBV6-1 and TRBJ2-7; D may be TRBD1 (5 bases). The CDR3 has 13 residues. The germline V gene has CDR1 MNHNS and CDR2 SASEGT. Trimming stripped 3 bases from V and 7 bases from J, with 13 bases between. The chain's CDR3 is CASSDDRGEEQYF. The CDR3 nucleotides read TGTGCCAGCAGTGATGATAGGGGTGAGGAGCAGTACTTC.

This clonotype was picked up a small number of times. This chain connects TRBV10-1 to TRBJ2-7; 9 bases are shared with TRBD1. Germline CDR1 is WNHNN and CDR2 is SYGVQD (reference sequence). With V trimmed by 7 bases and J by 5 bases, 6 bases remained unmatched. The CDR3 spans 13 residues. CDR3 nucleotide sequence: TGCGCCAGCACTGGGACAGGGTGGGACGAGCAGTACTTC. It codes for CASTGTGWDEQYF.

This clonotype was seen many times. This chain connects TRBV5-1 to TRBJ1-5; D may be TRBD1 (6 bases). The CDR3 consists of 16 residues. Germline V gives CDR1 SGHRS, CDR2 YFSETQ. V lost 5 bases, J lost 7 bases, and 22 bases lay in between. The CDR3 here is CASSPEPGRGNQPQHF. CDR3 nucleotide sequence: TGCGCCAGCAGTCCGGAACCGGGCAGGGGAAACCAGCCCCAGCATTTT.

The sample holds a few counts of this clonotype. The chain links TRBV7-9 to TRBJ2-7; D is unclear. The CDR3 sequence is 16 residues long. V lost 7 bases, J lost 0 bases, and 19 bases lay in between. Germline V gene data show CDR1 as SEHNR and CDR2 as FQNEAQ (reference sequence). The CDR3 DNA follows: TGTGCCAGCACCTCCCCCAAGGAGCTGATCTCCTACGAGCAGTACTTC. It encodes CASTSPKELISYEQYF.

This clonotype appeared many times. The chain combines TRBV19 with TRBJ2-1; 10 bases agree with TRBD2. Unmatched junction bases numbered 8, after V lost 6 bases and J lost 0 bases. CDR3 size: 17 residues. The germline CDR1 and CDR2 sequences are LNHDA and SQIVND (reference sequence). CDR3 region: CASSRASGSSSYNEQFF. DNA of the CDR3: TGTGCCAGTAGCCGGGCTAGCGGGAGCAGCTCCTACAATGAGCAGTTCTTC.

In its sample, this clonotype was seen many times. The chain is built from TRBV7-6 and TRBJ2-5, with D possibly matching TRBD1 (6 bases). The CDR3 is 14 amino acids. With 7 bases removed from V and 2 bases from J, the gap between germline ends came to 14 bases. Looked up from germline, CDR1 is SGHVS and CDR2 is FNYEAQ. In nucleotides, the CDR3 is TGTGCCAGCACCCCACTGGGGACACAAGAGACCCAGTACTTC. This codes for CASTPLGTQETQYF.

This clonotype qualifies as large (0.1 to 1%). The rearrangement joins TRBV7-2 to TRBJ2-1; D is possibly TRBD2 (6 bases). Per germline, CDR1 SGHTA and CDR2 FQGNSA. CDR3 length equals 17 residues. Trimming took off 4 bases at V and 4 bases at J, with 20 bases between the two ends. In DNA, the CDR3 is TGTGCCAGCAGCTCCAACGGGGGTGCAACCGTTTACAATGAGCAGTTCTTC. Amino acids: CASSSNGGATVYNEQFF.